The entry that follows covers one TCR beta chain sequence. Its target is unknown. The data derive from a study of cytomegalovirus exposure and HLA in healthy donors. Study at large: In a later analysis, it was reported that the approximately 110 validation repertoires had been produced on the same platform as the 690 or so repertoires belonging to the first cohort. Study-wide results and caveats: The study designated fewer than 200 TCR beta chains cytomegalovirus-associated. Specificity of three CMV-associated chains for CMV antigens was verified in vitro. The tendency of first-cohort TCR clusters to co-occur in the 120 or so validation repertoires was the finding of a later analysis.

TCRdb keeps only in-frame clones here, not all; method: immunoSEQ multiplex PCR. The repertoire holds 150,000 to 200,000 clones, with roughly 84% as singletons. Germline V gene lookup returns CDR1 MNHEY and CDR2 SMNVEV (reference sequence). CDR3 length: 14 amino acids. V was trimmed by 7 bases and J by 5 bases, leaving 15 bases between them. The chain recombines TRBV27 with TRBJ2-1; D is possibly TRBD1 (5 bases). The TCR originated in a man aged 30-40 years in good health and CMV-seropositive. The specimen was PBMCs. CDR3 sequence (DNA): TGTGCCAGCACCAACGGCAGGGCCAACAATGAGCAGTTCTTC. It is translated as CASTNGRANNEQFF.